The 22 T cell receptor beta chains reported below all come from one sample, sequenced in a study of OX40 agonist ivuxolimab in advanced cancers. The method was immunoSEQ multiplex PCR; TCRdb's version includes in-frame clones alone and lacks a portion of them. The table has over 45,000 clones, about 80% seen once; the top ten hold under 6%. Sequences were derived from CD4+ or CD8+ T cells sorted from blood, sampled in a trial of the OX40 agonist ivuxolimab. Receptors originate from an adult with an advanced solid tumor such as melanoma, head and neck, liver or kidney cancer.

This clone was counted only a few times. This chain uses TRBV6-5 with TRBJ2-2; D remains ambiguous. The CDR3 spans 15 residues. Trimming took off 9 bases at V and 3 bases at J, with 17 bases between the two ends. The germline CDR1 and CDR2 sequences are MNHEY and SVGAGI. CDR3 region: CARFVWEPHTGELFF. The CDR3 DNA reads as TGTGCCAGGTTTGTATGGGAACCACACACCGGGGAGCTGTTTTTT.

The chain is built from TRBV9 and TRBJ2-7; TRBD1 aligns across 8 bases. Germline CDR1 reads SGDLS; CDR2 reads YYNGEE. The CDR3 has 13 amino acids. Germline trimming cut 3 bases from V and 5 bases from J; bases unmatched to any gene: 4. The CDR3 DNA is TGTGCCAGCAGCGAGTCAGGGGGCCACGAGCAGTACTTC. Translated, it gives CASSESGGHEQYF.

The chain uses TRBV18 and TRBJ1-2; no definite D call. V lost 3 bases and J lost 6, with 14 bases in between. The CDR3 contains 14 residues. The germline gives CDR1 KGHSH, CDR2 LQKENI. Written as DNA, the CDR3 is TGTGCCAGCTCACCTCCTATAGGGAGGGATGGCTACACCTTC. Its protein product is CASSPPIGRDGYTF.

The gene calls are TRBV5-8 and TRBJ1-1; 7 bases align to TRBD1. The germline V gene has CDR1 SGHTS and CDR2 YDEGEE. The CDR3 consists of 14 residues. Losses at the gene ends were 4 bases for V and 1 base for J; bases not matched to a gene: 4. The CDR3 loop reads CASSKTGANTEAFF. CDR3 DNA sequence: TGTGCCAGCAGCAAAACAGGGGCGAACACTGAAGCTTTCTTT.

This clone was detected a few times. V is TRBV19 and J is TRBJ2-2; TRBD2 aligns across 14 bases. This CDR3 region has 19 residues. Germline-derived CDR1 and CDR2 are LNHDA and SQIVND (reference sequence). J gave up 0 bases and V 4 bases, and 7 bases lay outside the gene matches. The DNA for the CDR3 is TGTGCCAGTAGTACGGGACTAGCGGGAGATTTGGCGAACACCGGGGAGCTGTTTTTT. It translates to CASSTGLAGDLANTGELFF.

V is TRBV28 and J is TRBJ2-1, with D possibly TRBD2 on 5 matching bases. Trimming cost V 7 bases and J 5 bases, with 18 bases left between them. The CDR3 is made up of 15 amino acids. Germline CDR1 MDHEN, CDR2 SYDVKM. DNA for the CDR3: TGTGCCAGCAACCGCGCGGGTGGGCTACACAATGAGCAGTTCTTC. As protein: CASNRAGGLHNEQFF.

The chain links TRBV10-3 to TRBJ1-3; D not certain. V shed 2 bases and J shed 4 bases, with 0 bases lying between them. Looked up from germline, CDR1 is ENHRY and CDR2 is SYGVKD. The CDR3 is 11 residues long. Here the CDR3 reads CAISEGNTIYF. As DNA, the CDR3 is TGTGCCATCAGTGAGGGAAACACCATATATTTT.

This clone has just a few counts. The genes are TRBV11-1 and TRBJ2-7; 9 bases line up with TRBD2. The germline gives CDR1 SGHAT, CDR2 FQDESV (reference sequence). The CDR3 runs to 14 residues. Unmatched junction bases numbered 4, after V lost 3 bases and J lost 4 bases. Here the CDR3 DNA reads TGTGCCAGCAGCTTTCGACTAGCGGAATACGAGCAGTACTTC. Translated, it gives CASSFRLAEYEQYF.

This chain joins TRBV6-1 and TRBJ1-2; tentatively, D is TRBD1 (6 bases). This CDR3 is built from 14 residues. Per germline, CDR1 MNHNS and CDR2 SASEGT. The V gene lost 3 bases and the J gene lost 8 bases, with 16 bases spanning the gap. The CDR3 here is CASSDWVGAGGYTF. DNA of the CDR3: TGTGCCAGCAGTGATTGGGTGGGGGCTGGCGGCTACACCTTC.

The CDR3 sequence is CASSSGPPGSQYF. CDR3 in DNA: TGTGCCAGCAGCTCCGGGCCCCCGGGGTCGCAGTATTTT. The V gene is TRBV6-5, the J gene TRBJ2-3, with D possibly being TRBD2 (5 bases). Between the trimmed V and J ends, which lost 6 bases and 10 bases, there was a span of 17 bases. The CDR3 sequence is 13 residues long. Germline V gene sequence: CDR1 MNHEY, CDR2 SVGAGI.

This sequence joins TRBV29-1 and TRBJ2-2; D unresolved. Per the germline V gene, CDR1 is SQVTM and CDR2 is ANQGSEA. Deletions cut 2 bases from V and 3 bases from J, with 4 bases between. The CDR3 length is 12 residues. The CDR3 sequence is CSVEPHTGELFF. The CDR3 DNA sequence: TGCAGCGTTGAACCGCACACCGGGGAGCTGTTTTTT.

CDR3 nucleotides: TGTGCCAGTACCCGCGAAAATACTAGAACCGTCTTGTTCTTC. It is translated as CASTRENTRTVLFF. The chain employs TRBV28 and TRBJ2-1; the D gene is possibly TRBD2 (5 bases). This CDR3 spans 14 amino acids. V lost 9 bases to trimming and J lost 15 bases, with 27 bases between them. Germline assignment: CDR1 MDHEN and CDR2 SYDVKM.

This chain links TRBV7-9 with TRBJ1-5, with 8 bases aligning to TRBD1. Germline V gene sequence: CDR1 SEHNR, CDR2 FQNEAQ (reference sequence). The CDR3 is 17 residues long. After removal of 1 base from V and 4 bases from J, the junction contained 9 bases not matched to a gene. CDR3 coding DNA: TGTGCCAGCAGCTTAGATATAGGACAGGGCAGTAATCAGCCCCAGCATTTT. Its translation is CASSLDIGQGSNQPQHF.

The rearrangement joins TRBV27 to TRBJ2-1, with 9 bases aligning to TRBD1. CDR1 is MNHEY, CDR2 SMNVEV, per germline (reference sequence). The CDR3 length is 14 residues. J lost 10 bases, V lost 5 bases, and 9 bases had no gene match. CDR3 protein: CASSLYTGGGEQFF. CDR3 DNA: TGTGCCAGCAGTCTCTACACAGGGGGCGGCGAGCAGTTCTTC.

The chain joins TRBV9 to TRBJ2-3; perhaps TRBD1 as D (6 bases). The CDR3 is 17 residues long. Germline V gene lookup returns CDR1 SGDLS and CDR2 YYNGEE. V lost 3 bases to trimming and J lost 0 bases, with 17 bases between them. The CDR3 reads CASSARQDRFSTDTQYF. DNA of the CDR3: TGTGCCAGCAGCGCCAGACAGGACCGATTTAGCACAGATACGCAGTATTTT. Filled out from reference TRBV9 and TRBJ2-3, the complete variable domain reads DSGVTQTPKHLITATGQRVTLRCSPRSGDLSVYWYQQSLDQGLQFLIQYYNGEERAKGNILERFSAQQFPDLHSELNLSSLELGDSALYFCASSARQDRFSTDTQYFGPGTRLTVL.

This chain joins TRBV5-1 and TRBJ1-2, with a weak D call TRBD1 (5 bases). V was clipped by 4 bases and J by 0 bases, with 19 bases between them. The CDR3 totals 17 residues. The V gene's germline CDR1 is SGHRS and CDR2 YFSETQ. CDR3: CASSADSPNLSNYGYTF. DNA of the CDR3: TGCGCCAGCAGCGCTGACAGCCCCAACCTTTCTAACTATGGCTACACCTTC.

The J gene is TRBJ1-4, the V gene TRBV16, with D unresolved. V lost 0 bases to trimming and J lost 8 bases, with 13 bases between them. The CDR3 runs 15 residues. In germline, CDR1 is KGHSY, CDR2 FQNENV. The CDR3 loop is CASSQSTQLGEKLFF. CDR3 DNA: TGTGCCAGCAGCCAATCAACCCAACTCGGGGAAAAACTGTTTTTT. Full variable domain (rest looked up from reference TRBV16 and TRBJ1-4): GEEVAQTPKHLVRGEGQKAKLYCAPIKGHSYVFWYQQVLKNEFKFLISFQNENVFDETGMPKERFSAKCLPNSPCSLEIQATKLEDSAVYFCASSQSTQLGEKLFFGSGTQLSVL.

V gene TRBV18 combines with J gene TRBJ2-3, with D perhaps TRBD2 (5 bases). Trimming took 0 bases from V and 5 from J, leaving 12 bases between them. The CDR3 spans 15 residues. Germline CDR1 reads KGHSH; CDR2 reads LQKENI. The CDR3 coding sequence is TGTGCCAGCTCACCACCGAGCCGGGGTGGAGATACGCAGTATTTT. Translating it yields CASSPPSRGGDTQYF.

This chain links TRBV18 with TRBJ2-3; D may correspond to TRBD1 or TRBD2 (5 bases each). CDR1 and CDR2 from the germline V gene are KGHSH and LQKENI. Trimming pared 3 bases from V and 0 bases from J, leaving 10 bases between. The CDR3 is 15 amino acids. The CDR3 sequence is CASSPRGGSTDTQYF. The CDR3 coding sequence is TGTGCCAGCTCACCTCGGGGCGGCAGCACAGATACGCAGTATTTT.

This chain uses TRBV28 with TRBJ2-2; no definite D call. CDR1 is MDHEN, CDR2 SYDVKM, per germline. CDR3 length: 13 amino acids. V lost 7 bases, J lost 3 bases, and 9 bases lay in between. CDR3 DNA: TGTGCCAGCACCTCGTCGTACACCGGGGAGCTGTTTTTT. Amino acids: CASTSSYTGELFF. The entire variable domain, with the rest obtained from reference TRBV28 and TRBJ2-2, is as follows: DVKVTQSSRYLVKRTGEKVFLECVQDMDHENMFWYRQDPGLGLRLIYFSYDVKMKEKGDIPEGYSVSREKKERFSLILESASTNQTSMYLCASTSSYTGELFFGEGSRLTVL.

This rearrangement joins TRBV23-1 to TRBJ1-4, with TRBD1 as a possible D gene (6 bases). TRBV23-1 is an ORF, and what it does is uncertain. The ends were cut back, 3 bases at V and 5 bases at J, with 16 bases in the middle. This CDR3 has 16 residues. This chain's CDR3 is CASSQNRTEQNEKLFF. The CDR3 nucleotides read TGCGCCAGCAGTCAGAACCGGACAGAACAAAATGAAAAACTGTTTTTT.

This clone was seen more than once but under ten times. The V call is TRBV2, the J call TRBJ1-1; D gene unclear. Germline V lookup: CDR1 SNHLY, CDR2 FYNNEI. The CDR3 extends over 10 amino acids. V lost 3 bases to trimming and J lost 7 bases, with 3 bases between them. The CDR3 loop reads CASSEGEAFF. The CDR3 coding sequence is TGTGCCAGCAGTGAGGGTGAAGCTTTCTTT.